Listed here are 11 T cell receptor beta chains from one sample, sequenced in a study of cytomegalovirus exposure and HLA in healthy donors. The PCR ran on 60 Vbeta and 13 Jbeta primers. The repertoire was sequenced with immunoSEQ multiplex PCR; TCRdb's copy has only in-frame clones and lacks some. The repertoire holds 120,000 or so clones, with less than 85% as singletons. The sequencing sample was made of PBMCs. The receptors come from a man aged 50 to 60 in good health and CMV-seropositive.

The chain uses TRBV5-4 and TRBJ2-1, with a tentative D call TRBD2 (7 bases). The V end was cut by 2 bases, the J end by 1 base, with 13 bases between. The germline V gene encodes CDR1 SGHNT and CDR2 YYREEE (reference sequence). This CDR3 is built from 16 residues. This CDR3 reads CASSFTRGGSYNEQFF. Written as DNA, the CDR3 is TGTGCCAGCAGCTTTACTAGGGGGGGATCCTACAATGAGCAGTTCTTC.

The chain employs TRBV5-1 and TRBJ2-1; TRBD2 aligns across 7 bases. The V segment lost 2 bases and the J segment 3 bases; nucleotides outside the gene matches: 5. Germline V lookup: CDR1 SGHRS, CDR2 YFSETQ. The CDR3 sequence is 15 residues long. In DNA, the CDR3 is TGCGCCAGCAGCTTCGTGGGAGGGGACTACAATGAGCAGTTCTTC. This encodes CASSFVGGDYNEQFF.

The V call is TRBV27, the J call TRBJ2-3, with 7 bases identical to TRBD2. CDR3 length: 13 residues. Germline lookup yields CDR1 MNHEY and CDR2 SMNVEV (reference sequence). The J segment lost 4 bases and the V segment lost 8 bases, leaving 6 bases of the junction unmatched. DNA for the CDR3: TGTGCCAGCGGGGTTGGGAGGGCAGATACGCAGTATTTT. It translates to CASGVGRADTQYF.

This clone is a singleton in its sample. The genes are TRBV27 and TRBJ1-6; 7 nucleotides align to TRBD1. V trimming: 0 bases; J trimming: 7 bases; junction bases outside the gene matches: 3. The germline V gene has CDR1 MNHEY and CDR2 SMNVEV (reference sequence). CDR3 length: 15 residues. CDR3 sequence (DNA): TGTGCCAGCAGTTTATCTTTCAGGGGGAATTCACCCCTCCACTTT. It encodes CASSLSFRGNSPLHF.

This clone appeared once. The CDR3 loop reads CSALISDRGSGANVLTF. The DNA for the CDR3 is TGCAGCGCTCTGATCTCAGACAGGGGTTCGGGGGCCAACGTCCTGACTTTC. This sequence joins TRBV29-1 and TRBJ2-6, with 8 bases that match TRBD1. Germline CDR1 SQVTM, CDR2 ANQGSEA. The CDR3 contains 17 residues. The V and J ends lost 7 bases and 4 bases, in that order; junction bases with no gene match: 15.

The chain has TRBV11-2 and TRBJ1-6; D perhaps matches TRBD1 (6 bases). CDR1 and CDR2 (germline): SGHAT, FQNNGV. V lost 4 bases and J lost 6, with 10 bases in between. CDR3 length equals 14 residues. CDR3 sequence reads: CASSSGQLNSPLHF. The CDR3 coding sequence is TGTGCCAGCAGCTCTGGACAGCTTAATTCACCCCTCCACTTT.

V gene TRBV27 combines with J gene TRBJ1-1; 7 bases agree with TRBD1. V was clipped by 5 bases and J by 8 bases; unmatched bases: 8. The CDR3 covers 13 residues. CDR1 and CDR2 (germline): MNHEY, SMNVEV (reference sequence). CDR3 protein: CASSTGATLEAFF. The CDR3 DNA sequence: TGTGCCAGCAGTACAGGGGCCACCCTCGAAGCTTTCTTT.

This chain uses TRBV6-6 with TRBJ2-7; TRBD1 matches 12 bases. The J segment lost 5 bases and the V segment lost 5 bases, leaving 7 bases of the junction unmatched. Germline loops: CDR1 MNHNY, CDR2 SVGAGI (reference sequence). This CDR3 is 15 amino acids long. In nucleotides, the CDR3 is TGTGCCAGCAGTACCTGGGACAGGGGGCGGAACGAGCAGTACTTC. Translating it yields CASSTWDRGRNEQYF.

This rearrangement joins TRBV18 to TRBJ2-6; D is perhaps TRBD1 (6 bases). This CDR3 region has 18 residues. V was shortened by 3 bases and J by 0 bases, with 15 bases between the two germline ends. Germline CDR1 is KGHSH and CDR2 is LQKENI. The CDR3 nucleotides are TGTGCCAGCTCACCCACGGGCAGGGGTGACTCTGGGGCCAACGTCCTGACTTTC. It is translated as CASSPTGRGDSGANVLTF.

The rearrangement links TRBV7-2 to TRBJ2-3; 7 bases align to TRBD1. The CDR3 sequence is 15 residues long. V shed 5 bases and J 6 bases; nucleotides not matched to a gene: 11. Germline V gene sequence: CDR1 SGHTA, CDR2 FQGNSA. DNA of the CDR3: TGTGCCAGCAGCCCTGGGACAGTAGAGGGTGATACGCAGTATTTT. Translated: CASSPGTVEGDTQYF.

The table lists this clone with a count of one. The chain is built from TRBV2 and TRBJ1-6, with a possible D match to TRBD1 (6 bases). Trimming stripped 3 bases from V and 6 bases from J, with 12 bases between. The CDR3 loop spans 15 amino acids. From germline, CDR1 is SNHLY and CDR2 FYNNEI. The CDR3 region has the DNA TGTGCCAGCAGTGACACAGGGTTTGCTAATTCACCCCTCCACTTT. Protein sequence: CASSDTGFANSPLHF.